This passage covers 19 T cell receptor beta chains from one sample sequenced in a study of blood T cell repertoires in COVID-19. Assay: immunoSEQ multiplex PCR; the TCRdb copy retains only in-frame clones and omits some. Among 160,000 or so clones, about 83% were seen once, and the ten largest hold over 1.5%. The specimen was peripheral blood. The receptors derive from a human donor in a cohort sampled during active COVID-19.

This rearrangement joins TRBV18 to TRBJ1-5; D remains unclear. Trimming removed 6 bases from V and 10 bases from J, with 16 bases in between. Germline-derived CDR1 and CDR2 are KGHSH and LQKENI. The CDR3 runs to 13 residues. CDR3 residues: CASSTGTIEPQHF. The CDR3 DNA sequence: TGTGCCAGCTCCACCGGTACTATCGAACCCCAGCATTTT.

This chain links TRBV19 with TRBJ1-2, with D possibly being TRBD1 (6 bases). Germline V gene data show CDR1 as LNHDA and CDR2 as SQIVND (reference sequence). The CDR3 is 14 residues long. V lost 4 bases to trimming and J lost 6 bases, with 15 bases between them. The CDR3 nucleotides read TGTGCCAGTAGTAATCCCTCAGGGGCGCATGGCTACACCTTC. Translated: CASSNPSGAHGYTF.

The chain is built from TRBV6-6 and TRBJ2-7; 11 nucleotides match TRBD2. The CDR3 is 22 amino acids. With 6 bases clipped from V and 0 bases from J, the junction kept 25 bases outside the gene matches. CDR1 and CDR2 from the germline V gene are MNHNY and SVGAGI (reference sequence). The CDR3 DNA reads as TGTGCCAGCAGCTACCCGATAGCGGGAGGGAATGCCAAAGGGAGCCTCTCCTACGAGCAGTACTTC. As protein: CASSYPIAGGNAKGSLSYEQYF.

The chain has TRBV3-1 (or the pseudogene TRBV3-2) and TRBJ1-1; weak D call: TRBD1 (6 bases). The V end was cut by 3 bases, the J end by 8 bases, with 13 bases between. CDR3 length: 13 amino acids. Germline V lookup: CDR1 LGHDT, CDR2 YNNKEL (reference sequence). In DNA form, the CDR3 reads TGTGCCAGCAGCCAGCTTGAGGGGGGGGAAGCTTTCTTT. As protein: CASSQLEGGEAFF.

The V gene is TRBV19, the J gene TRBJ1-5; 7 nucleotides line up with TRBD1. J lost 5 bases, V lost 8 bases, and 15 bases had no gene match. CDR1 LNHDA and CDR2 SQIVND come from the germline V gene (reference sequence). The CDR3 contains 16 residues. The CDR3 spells CASGSRGRDSHQPQHF. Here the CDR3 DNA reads TGTGCCAGTGGTTCCCGGGGCAGGGACAGTCATCAGCCCCAGCATTTT. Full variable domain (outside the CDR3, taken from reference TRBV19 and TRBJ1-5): DGGITQSPKYLFRKEGQNVTLSCEQNLNHDAMYWYRQDPGQGLRLIYYSQIVNDFQKGDIAEGYSVSREKKESFPLTVTSAQKNPTAFYLCASGSRGRDSHQPQHFGDGTRLSIL.

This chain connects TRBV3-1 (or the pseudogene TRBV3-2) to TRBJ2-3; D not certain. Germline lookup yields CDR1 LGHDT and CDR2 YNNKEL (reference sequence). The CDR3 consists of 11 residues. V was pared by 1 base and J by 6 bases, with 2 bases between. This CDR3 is CASSQADTQYF. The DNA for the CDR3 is TGTGCCAGCAGCCAAGCGGATACGCAGTATTTT.

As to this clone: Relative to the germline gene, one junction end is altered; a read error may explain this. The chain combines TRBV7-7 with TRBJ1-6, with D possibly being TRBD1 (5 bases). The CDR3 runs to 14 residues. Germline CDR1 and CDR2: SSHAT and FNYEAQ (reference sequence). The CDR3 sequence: CASSLPGNNSPLHF. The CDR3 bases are TGTGCTAGCAGCTTGCCAGGGAATAATTCACCCCTCCACTTT. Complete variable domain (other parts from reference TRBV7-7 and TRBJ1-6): GAGVSQSPRYKVTKRGQDVTLRCDPISSHATLYWYQQALGQGPEFLTYFNYEAQPDKSGLPSDRFSAERPEGSISTLTIQRTEQRDSAMYRCASSLPGNNSPLHFGNGTRLTVT.

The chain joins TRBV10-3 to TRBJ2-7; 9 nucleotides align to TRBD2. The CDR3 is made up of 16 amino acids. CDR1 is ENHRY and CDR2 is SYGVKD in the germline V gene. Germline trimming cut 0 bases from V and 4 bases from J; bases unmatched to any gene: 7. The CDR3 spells CAISESKRGAYYEQYF. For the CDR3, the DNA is TGTGCCATCAGTGAGTCGAAGCGGGGGGCCTATTACGAGCAGTACTTC.

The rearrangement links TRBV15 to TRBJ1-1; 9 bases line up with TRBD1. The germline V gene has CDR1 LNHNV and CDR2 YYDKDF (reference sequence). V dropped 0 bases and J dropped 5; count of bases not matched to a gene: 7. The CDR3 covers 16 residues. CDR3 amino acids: CATSRDWDRVRTEAFF. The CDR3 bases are TGTGCCACCAGCAGAGATTGGGACAGGGTGAGAACTGAAGCTTTCTTT.

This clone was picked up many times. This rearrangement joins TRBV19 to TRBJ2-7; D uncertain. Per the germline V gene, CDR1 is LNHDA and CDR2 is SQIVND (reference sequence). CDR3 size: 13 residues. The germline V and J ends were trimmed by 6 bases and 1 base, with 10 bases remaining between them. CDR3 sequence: CASRGSLSYEQYF. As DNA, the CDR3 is TGTGCCAGTAGGGGCAGTCTGTCCTACGAGCAGTACTTC.

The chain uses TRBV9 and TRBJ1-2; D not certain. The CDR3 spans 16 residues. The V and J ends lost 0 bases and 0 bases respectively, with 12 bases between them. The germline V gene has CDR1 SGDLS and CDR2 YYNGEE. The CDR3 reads CASSVGAAVANYGYTF. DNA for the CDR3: TGTGCCAGCAGCGTAGGGGCCGCCGTGGCTAACTATGGCTACACCTTC.

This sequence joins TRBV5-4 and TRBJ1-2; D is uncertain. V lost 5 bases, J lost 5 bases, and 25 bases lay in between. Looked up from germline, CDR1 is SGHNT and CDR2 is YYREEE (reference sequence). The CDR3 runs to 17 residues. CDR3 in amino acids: CASRTGSRAQSGYGYTF. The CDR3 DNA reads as TGTGCCAGCAGAACGGGGTCCCGGGCCCAATCGGGTTATGGCTACACCTTC.

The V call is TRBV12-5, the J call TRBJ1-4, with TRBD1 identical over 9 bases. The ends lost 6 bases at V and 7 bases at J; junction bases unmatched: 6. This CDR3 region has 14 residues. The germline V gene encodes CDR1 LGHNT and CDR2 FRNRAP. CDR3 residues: CASGPGQGAEKLFF. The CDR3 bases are TGTGCTAGTGGACCGGGACAGGGTGCTGAAAAACTGTTTTTT.

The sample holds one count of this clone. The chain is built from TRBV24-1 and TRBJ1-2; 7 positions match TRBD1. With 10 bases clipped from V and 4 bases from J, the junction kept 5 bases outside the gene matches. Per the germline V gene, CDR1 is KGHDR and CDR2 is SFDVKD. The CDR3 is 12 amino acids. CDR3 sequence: CATSAGGYGYTF. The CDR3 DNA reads TGTGCCACTAGCGCAGGGGGCTATGGCTACACCTTC.

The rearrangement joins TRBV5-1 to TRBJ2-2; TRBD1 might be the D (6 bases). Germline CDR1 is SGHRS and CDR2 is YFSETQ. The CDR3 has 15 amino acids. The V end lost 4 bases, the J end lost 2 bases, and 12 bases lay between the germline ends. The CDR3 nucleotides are TGCGCCAGCAGCGGAACAGGGAGCAACACCGGGGAGCTGTTTTTT. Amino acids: CASSGTGSNTGELFF.

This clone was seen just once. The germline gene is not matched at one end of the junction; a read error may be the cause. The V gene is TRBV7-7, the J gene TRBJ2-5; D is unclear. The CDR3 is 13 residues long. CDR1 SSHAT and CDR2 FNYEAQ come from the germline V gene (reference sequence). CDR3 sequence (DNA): TGTGCTAGCAGCCGGGTCTCACAAGAGACCCAGTACTTC. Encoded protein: CASSRVSQETQYF.

CDR3 protein: CASSSTGDYEQYF. CDR3 in DNA: TGTGCCAGCAGCTCGACAGGGGACTACGAGCAGTACTTC. This chain connects TRBV7-9 to TRBJ2-7, with 8 bases aligning to TRBD1. This CDR3 spans 13 amino acids. With 4 bases clipped from V and 3 bases from J, the junction kept 2 bases outside the gene matches. Germline assignment: CDR1 SEHNR and CDR2 FQNEAQ (reference sequence).

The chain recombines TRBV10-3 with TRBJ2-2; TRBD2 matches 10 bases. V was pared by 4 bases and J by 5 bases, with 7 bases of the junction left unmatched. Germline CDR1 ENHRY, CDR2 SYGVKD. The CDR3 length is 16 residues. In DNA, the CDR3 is TGTGCCATCAGTGGGGCTAGCGGGAGAGGGACCGGGGAGCTGTTTTTT. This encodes CAISGASGRGTGELFF.

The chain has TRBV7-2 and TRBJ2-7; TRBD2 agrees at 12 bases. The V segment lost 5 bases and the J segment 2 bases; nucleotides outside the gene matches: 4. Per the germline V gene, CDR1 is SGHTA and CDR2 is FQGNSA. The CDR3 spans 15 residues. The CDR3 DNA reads TGTGCCAGCAGCCCCCGACTAGCGGGGGCCTACGAGCAGTACTTC. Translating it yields CASSPRLAGAYEQYF.